Shown below are 18 T cell receptor beta chains from a single sample sequenced in a study of human T cells and chemical hapten exposure. Each CDR3 protein is one row after TCRdb ran MiXCR on the 5' RACE reads. Of about 140,000 distinct CDR3 sequences listed, 4.1% are singletons. Researchers extracted total RNA from unfractionated whole blood. These receptors all stem from a female donor in good health.

This clonotype has ten or more counts. The chain is built from TRBV27 and TRBJ1-6; D is undetermined. CDR1 MNHEY and CDR2 SMNVEV come from the germline V gene (reference sequence). The V gene lost 5 bases and the J gene lost 0 bases, with 11 bases spanning the gap. There are 16 residues in the CDR3. The CDR3 reads CASSPHGLSYNSPLHF. The CDR3 DNA reads TGTGCCAGCAGTCCCCATGGCCTCTCCTATAATTCACCCCTCCACTTT.

This clonotype was counted only a few times. The rearrangement links TRBV11-2 to TRBJ2-5, with D possibly being TRBD1 (5 bases). The CDR3 extends over 15 amino acids. V dropped 5 bases and J dropped 5 bases, with 18 bases sitting between them. Germline V gene data show CDR1 as SGHAT and CDR2 as FQNNGV. This CDR3 is CASSPPWGLQETQYF. In DNA form, the CDR3 reads TGTGCCAGCAGCCCTCCGTGGGGCCTCCAGGAGACCCAGTACTTC.

This clonotype has at least ten counts. The chain carries TRBV2 and TRBJ1-1, with D unresolved. Trimming removed 0 bases at V and 0 bases at J, with 8 bases between. The CDR3 loop spans 15 amino acids. Germline CDR1 is SNHLY and CDR2 is FYNNEI. Here the CDR3 DNA reads TGTGCCAGCAGTGAAGCGTCGCCGGTGAACACTGAAGCTTTCTTT. Translation: CASSEASPVNTEAFF.

This clonotype was counted many times. The chain combines TRBV5-1 with TRBJ1-2, with 8 nucleotides matching TRBD1. With 0 bases clipped from V and 1 base from J, the junction kept 5 bases outside the gene matches. Germline CDR1 is SGHRS and CDR2 is YFSETQ. The CDR3 extends over 16 amino acids. The CDR3 region is CASSLGDRGVNYGYTF. CDR3 coding DNA: TGCGCCAGCAGCTTGGGTGACAGGGGCGTTAACTATGGCTACACCTTC.

This clonotype was seen at least ten times. The chain employs TRBV10-3 and TRBJ2-3; either TRBD1 or TRBD2 may supply D (5 bases each). Trimming cost V 2 bases and J 1 base, with 13 bases left between them. The germline gives CDR1 ENHRY, CDR2 SYGVKD. There are 16 residues in the CDR3. The CDR3 sequence: CAISEIGADRTDTQYF. The CDR3 DNA reads TGTGCCATCAGTGAGATCGGGGCAGATCGCACAGATACGCAGTATTTT.

This clonotype has at least ten counts. V is TRBV7-2 and J is TRBJ2-1; 8 nucleotides agree with TRBD2. Trimming at V came to 3 bases and at J to 4 bases, leaving 5 bases not matched to a gene. Germline loops: CDR1 SGHTA, CDR2 FQGNSA. The CDR3 runs 15 residues. The CDR3 DNA is TGTGCCAGCAGCTTGGGCGGGGGGAGGTACAATGAGCAGTTCTTC. Amino acids: CASSLGGGRYNEQFF.

Many counts were recorded for this clonotype. The CDR3 nucleotides read TGTGCCAGCAGCTTAGGACTAGCGGGGGGCTACGAGCAGTACTTC. It codes for CASSLGLAGGYEQYF. The rearrangement links TRBV7-2 to TRBJ2-7, with TRBD2 matching 13 bases. Looked up from germline, CDR1 is SGHTA and CDR2 is FQGNSA. V dropped 1 base and J dropped 3; count of bases not matched to a gene: 0. This CDR3 is built from 15 residues. Based on the CDR3 plus reference TRBV7-2 and TRBJ2-7, the full variable domain is GAGVSQSPSNKVTEKGKDVELRCDPISGHTALYWYRQSLGQGLEFLIYFQGNSAPDKSGLPSDRFSAERTGGSVSTLTIQRTQQEDSAVYLCASSLGLAGGYEQYFGPGTRLTVT.

This clonotype has just a few counts. This chain joins TRBV15 and TRBJ2-7; 9 bases fit TRBD1. The junction had 4 bases not matched to a gene; V was cut back by 1 base and J by 3 bases. The CDR3 has 15 residues. Germline V CDR1 and CDR2: LNHNV, YYDKDF (reference sequence). Here the CDR3 DNA reads TGTGCCACCAGCAGAGGTGGACAGGGGAACTACGAGCAGTACTTC. Its protein is CATSRGGQGNYEQYF.

This clonotype has a count of ten or more. The CDR3 bases are TGTGCCAGCAGAGTGGACAGTTATAATTCACCCCTCCACTTT. Translation gives CASRVDSYNSPLHF. The chain is built from TRBV6-1 and TRBJ1-6, with a tentative D call TRBD1 (6 bases). The CDR3 loop spans 14 amino acids. Between the trimmed V and J ends, which lost 6 bases and 4 bases, there was a span of 10 bases. Germline V gives CDR1 MNHNS, CDR2 SASEGT.

This clonotype was seen at least ten times. The rearrangement links TRBV10-3 to TRBJ1-2, with unresolved D. CDR1 and CDR2 from the germline V gene are ENHRY and SYGVKD. This CDR3 has 15 amino acids. Deletions cut 3 bases from V and 3 bases from J, with 14 bases between. This chain's CDR3 is CAISDRVSGYYGYTF. The CDR3 DNA reads TGTGCCATCAGTGATAGGGTTTCGGGGTACTATGGCTACACCTTC.

This clonotype showed up many times. The V gene is TRBV5-1, the J gene TRBJ2-1; D not certain. Trimming removed 5 bases from V and 3 bases from J, with 12 bases in between. Germline lookup yields CDR1 SGHRS and CDR2 YFSETQ. This CDR3 is built from 14 residues. The CDR3 DNA is TGCGCCAGCAGATTCACAGAAAACTACAATGAGCAGTTCTTC. It yields the protein CASRFTENYNEQFF.

This clonotype was seen at least ten times. This clone may be a read error of a much larger clone one base away. This chain connects TRBV20-1 to TRBJ2-5; 7 bases fit TRBD2. From germline, CDR1 is DFQATT and CDR2 SNEGSKA (reference sequence). V lost 4 bases and J lost 5; bases outside the gene matches: 19. The CDR3 covers 17 residues. The CDR3, as DNA: TGCAGTGCTAAAAGCGGGGTAACGAGTTGTTTTCAGGAGACCCAGTACTTC. Its translation is CSAKSGVTSCFQETQYF.

This clonotype showed up many times. This chain connects TRBV28 to TRBJ1-6; no clear D gene. V lost 7 bases and J lost 0, with 10 bases in between. This CDR3 comprises 15 residues. Looked up from germline, CDR1 is MDHEN and CDR2 is SYDVKM. The CDR3 nucleotides are TGTGCCAGCAACGAGTTGAGCTCCTATAATTCACCCCTCCACTTT. Protein: CASNELSSYNSPLHF.

This clonotype showed up many times. The chain is built from TRBV20-1 and TRBJ2-1, with TRBD1 identical over 10 bases. V was clipped by 2 bases and J by 0 bases; unmatched bases: 7. The germline gives CDR1 DFQATT, CDR2 SNEGSKA (reference sequence). The CDR3 runs to 17 residues. The CDR3 DNA sequence: TGCAGTGCTAGACTCCGGGACAGGGGAAGCTCCTACAATGAGCAGTTCTTC. Its protein product is CSARLRDRGSSYNEQFF.

Ten or more counts support this clonotype. A much larger clone sits a single nucleotide away, making a read error possible. The V and J genes are TRBV28 and TRBJ1-2; 7 nucleotides align to TRBD1. Per the germline V gene, CDR1 is MDHEN and CDR2 is SYDVKM. The CDR3 is 15 amino acids. The CDR3 sequence is CASSPRTGGWYGDTF. CDR3 bases: TGTGCCAGCAGTCCACGGACAGGAGGATGGTATGGCGACACCTTC.

This clonotype occurred a few times. The chain joins TRBV5-5 to TRBJ2-1, with 8 nucleotides matching TRBD1. The CDR3 is 15 amino acids. The germline V gene has CDR1 SGHKS and CDR2 YYEKEE (reference sequence). After removal of 5 bases from V and 2 bases from J, the junction contained 6 bases not matched to a gene. This CDR3 reads CASRVRDRTYNEQFF. The CDR3 DNA follows: TGTGCCAGCAGAGTTCGGGACAGGACCTACAATGAGCAGTTCTTC.

There are many counts of this clonotype. The genes are TRBV7-6 and TRBJ1-4; D not certain. The germline V gene encodes CDR1 SGHVS and CDR2 FNYEAQ. Trimming removed 7 bases at V and 2 bases at J, with 20 bases between. This CDR3 is built from 17 residues. The DNA of the CDR3 is TGTGCCAGCACCCCCGGAATGGGGATGGCGACTAATGAAAAACTGTTTTTT. Its protein product is CASTPGMGMATNEKLFF.

This clonotype was observed at least ten times. V gene TRBV6-6 combines with J gene TRBJ1-2, with D possibly matching TRBD1 (6 bases). The CDR3 spans 13 residues. The V end was cut by 2 bases, the J end by 8 bases, with 12 bases between. CDR1 and CDR2 (germline): MNHNY, SVGAGI (reference sequence). CDR3 sequence reads: CASSYGGANGYTF. In DNA, the CDR3 is TGTGCCAGCAGTTACGGGGGGGCTAACGGCTACACCTTC.